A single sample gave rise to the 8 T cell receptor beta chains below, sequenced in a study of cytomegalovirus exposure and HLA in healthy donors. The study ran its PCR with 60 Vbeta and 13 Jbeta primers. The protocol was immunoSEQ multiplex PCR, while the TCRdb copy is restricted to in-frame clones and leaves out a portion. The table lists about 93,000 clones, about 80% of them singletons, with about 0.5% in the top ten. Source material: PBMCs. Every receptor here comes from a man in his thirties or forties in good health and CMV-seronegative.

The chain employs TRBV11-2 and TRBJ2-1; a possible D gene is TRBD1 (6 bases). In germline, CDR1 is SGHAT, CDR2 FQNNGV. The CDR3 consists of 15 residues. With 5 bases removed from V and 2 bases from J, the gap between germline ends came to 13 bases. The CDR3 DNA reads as TGTGCCAGCAGCCCCGACAGGCCCGCCTACAATGAGCAGTTCTTC. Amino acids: CASSPDRPAYNEQFF.

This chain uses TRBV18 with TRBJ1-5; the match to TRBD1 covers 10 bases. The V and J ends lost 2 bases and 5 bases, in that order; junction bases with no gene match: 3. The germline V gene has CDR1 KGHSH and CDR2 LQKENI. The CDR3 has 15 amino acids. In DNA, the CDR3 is TGTGCCAGCTCACCAAGGGACAGGGGCGATCAGCCCCAGCATTTT. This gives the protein CASSPRDRGDQPQHF. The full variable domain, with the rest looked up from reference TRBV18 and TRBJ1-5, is NAGVMQNPRHLVRRRGQEARLRCSPMKGHSHVYWYRQLPEEGLKFMVYLQKENIIDESGMPKERFSAEFPKEGPSILRIQQVVRGDSAAYFCASSPRDRGDQPQHFGDGTRLSIL.

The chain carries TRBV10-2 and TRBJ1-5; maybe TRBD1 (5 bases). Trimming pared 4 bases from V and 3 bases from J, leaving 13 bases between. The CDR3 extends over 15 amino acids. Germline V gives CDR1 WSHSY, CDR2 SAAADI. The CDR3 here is CASSVGQGNNQPQHF. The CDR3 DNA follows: TGCGCCAGCAGTGTGGGTCAGGGTAACAATCAGCCCCAGCATTTT.

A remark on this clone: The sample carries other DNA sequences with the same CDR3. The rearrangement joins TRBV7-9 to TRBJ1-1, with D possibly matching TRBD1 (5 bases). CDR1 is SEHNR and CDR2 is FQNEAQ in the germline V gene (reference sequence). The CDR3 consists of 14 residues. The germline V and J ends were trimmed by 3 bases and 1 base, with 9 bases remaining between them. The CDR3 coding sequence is TGTGCCAGCAGCTTGGGCGGGGCGAACACTGAAGCTTTCTTT. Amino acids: CASSLGGANTEAFF.

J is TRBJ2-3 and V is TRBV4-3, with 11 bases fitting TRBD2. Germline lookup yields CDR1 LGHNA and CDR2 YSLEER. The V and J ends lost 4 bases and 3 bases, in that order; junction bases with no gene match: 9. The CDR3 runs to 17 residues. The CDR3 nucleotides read TGCGCCAGCAGCCTTGGGCGGCTAGCGGGGGGAACAGATACGCAGTATTTT. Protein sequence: CASSLGRLAGGTDTQYF.

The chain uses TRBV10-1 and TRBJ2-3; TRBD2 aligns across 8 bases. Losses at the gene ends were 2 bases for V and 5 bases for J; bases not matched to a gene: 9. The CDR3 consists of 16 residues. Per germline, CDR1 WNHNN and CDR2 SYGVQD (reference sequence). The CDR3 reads CASSESLSGNQDTQYF. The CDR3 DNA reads TGCGCCAGCAGTGAGAGTCTTAGCGGGAATCAAGATACGCAGTATTTT.

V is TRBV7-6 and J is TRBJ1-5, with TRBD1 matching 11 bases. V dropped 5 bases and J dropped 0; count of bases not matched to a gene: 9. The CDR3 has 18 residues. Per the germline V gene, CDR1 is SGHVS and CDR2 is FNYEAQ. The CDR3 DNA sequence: TGTGCCAGCAGCCGCGGGACAGGGGGTCCCGATAGCAATCAGCCCCAGCATTTT. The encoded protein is CASSRGTGGPDSNQPQHF.

The CDR3 DNA is TGTGCCAGCAGCGTAGCGGCAGCGACTTTGTACCAAGAGACCCAGTACTTC. It yields the protein CASSVAAATLYQETQYF. The chain is built from TRBV9 and TRBJ2-5; D uncertain. The CDR3 spans 17 residues. V lost 0 bases to trimming and J lost 0 bases, with 15 bases between them. CDR1 and CDR2 (germline): SGDLS, YYNGEE.